The present TCR beta chain was sequenced within a study of T cell clones after liver transplantation (dated by TCRdb to the late 2010s). Notes on the research overall: The samples were obtained from ITN030ST, a randomized trial that attempted immunosuppression withdrawal within 2 years after liver transplantation. Donor-reactive T cell clones were identified using TCRbeta sequencing after a pre-transplant mixed lymphocyte reaction and were then followed in post-transplant blood. As an antigen-independent comparator for the donor-reactive sequences, third party-reactive TCRbeta sequences from pre-transplant MLRs were identified as well. Of the eight recipients, a few were HCV-positive, while the remaining recipients had been transplanted for non-autoimmune, non-viral indications. Subjects received no induction therapy and standard immunosuppression until randomization at 12-24 months post-transplant. Tolerance was defined as complete immunosuppression withdrawal for at least one year with no rise in liver enzymes beyond twice the upper limit of normal. Blood samples were taken pre-transplant, pre-randomization before withdrawal, and post-randomization after full withdrawal or failed withdrawal. A cohort of 8 liver transplant recipients was studied, of whom 3 were classified as tolerant and 5 as non-tolerant. What the work shows at the level of the full study, not this receptor alone: Low numbers of available donor cells limited the measurable donor-reactive repertoire in a couple of subjects. A greater decline was seen for donor-reactive sequences than for third party-reactive sequences, suggesting partial antigen-specific deletion unrelated to withdrawal success. Because of small, heterogeneous patient numbers and non-standardized post-transplant time points, the conclusions were only preliminary. Circulating donor-reactive CD4 TCRbeta sequences fell significantly post-transplant in 5 of 8 subjects, irrespective of tolerance or HCV status. Because no allograft tissue specimens were available, donor-reactive T cells may have migrated into the graft instead of being deleted. When repertoire turnover was taken into account, detection of donor-reactive sequences was significantly reduced in 7 of 8 subjects for CD4 and in 8 of 8 subjects for CD8.

Frozen genomic DNA underwent high-throughput TCRbeta CDR3 sequencing by immunoSEQ, including PCR amplification, mapping, bias correction and internal controls. Per the authors' processing: Only productive rearrangements were retained, and each unique TCRbeta sequence was defined by its CDR3 nucleotide sequence together with its V and J gene. A sequence counted as donor-reactive only if the sequence showed at least 5-fold expansion in CFSE-low cells compared with unstimulated pre-transplant cells and had a frequency of at least 0.01%. Per-subject minimum frequency thresholds, based on the lowest-template unstimulated sample, ensured at least 90% detection power. Jensen-Shannon divergence between the top 1000 TCRbeta sequences post-transplant and pre-transplant was used to measure repertoire turnover. Two-sided Fisher's exact tests were used to test for changes in the detection of donor-reactive sequences. Here the immuneACCESS table is served through TCRdb, limited to in-frame sequences with V and J called. Missing clones are a known gap in these copies; in checked studies unresolved V genes cover under half, and the rest lacks a known reason. That table supplies the V and J calls and clone size; D and trimming were determined from the DNA. The sample table holds 25,000 to 35,000 clones, of which 90% to 95% were seen once. Roughly 26% of the sample is taken by the ten largest.

Counted from cysteine to phenylalanine, this CDR3 has 15 amino acids. The retained sequence is limited to the CDR3, 45 bases, with the frame set at the first base. The germline V gene yields MDHEN for CDR1 and SYDVKM for CDR2. Between the V and J ends, shortened by 6 bases and 6 bases respectively, the junction contains 20 bases. With respect to this clone: Its cognate antigen has yet to be identified. Nothing much larger sits one base from this clone, and base qualities are not available.

Thawed unstimulated PBMCs were stained for CD3, CD4 and CD8 and FACS-sorted into CD3+CD4+ and CD3+CD8+ populations. All 8 studied subjects were randomized to immunosuppression withdrawal. Genomic DNA was isolated with the Qiagen DNeasy Blood and Tissue Kit. The sequence links TRBV28 to TRBJ1-1; D gene: possibly TRBD1, on 5 matching bases. The TCR originated in a human patient who received a liver transplant. Following a transplant, some T lymphocytes may have been derived from the graft donor. The sample consisted of CD8+ T cells from blood, taken 12 months after liver transplant. CDR3 reads: CASSSSGYDGAEAFF. The sequenced DNA: TGTGCCAGCAGCTCATCAGGGTACGACGGAGCTGAAGCTTTCTTT.